These 20 T cell receptor beta chains were all obtained from the same sample, sequenced in a study of identical twins. TCRdb independently ran MiXCR on the 5' RACE reads; one entry per CDR3 protein. Found here are about 240,000 distinct CDR3 sequences, about 7.5% of them singletons; the top ten hold roughly 5%. The sample also formed part of further work on yellow fever vaccine responses in identical twins.

The sequenced sample was CD8+ T cells sorted from blood. Source of these receptors: a woman between 18 and 30 years old in good health.

This clonotype was found many times. V is TRBV7-8 and J is TRBJ2-1; the D gene is possibly TRBD2 (6 bases). CDR3 length equals 16 residues. V lost 1 base, J lost 0 bases, and 10 bases lay in between. From germline, CDR1 is SGHVS and CDR2 FQNEAQ. CDR3 sequence (DNA): TGTGCCAGCAGCTTAGGGGGCGGGGTCTCCTACAATGAGCAGTTCTTC. This encodes CASSLGGGVSYNEQFF.

This clonotype was counted many times. This chain connects TRBV25-1 to TRBJ2-1; D is unclear. Trimming cost V 4 bases and J 9 bases, with 13 bases left between them. The CDR3 runs 13 residues. Germline lookup yields CDR1 MGHDK and CDR2 SYGVNS. This CDR3 is CASSVVSLGEQFF. Here the CDR3 DNA reads TGTGCCAGCAGTGTGGTGAGTCTGGGTGAGCAGTTCTTC.

There are a few counts of this clonotype. The chain couples TRBV12-3 or TRBV12-4 to TRBJ2-1, with TRBD2 identical over 9 bases. This CDR3 has 16 amino acids. V was pared by 1 base and J by 6 bases, with 7 bases of the junction left unmatched. CDR3 sequence reads: CASSLGWLAGSNEQFF. DNA of the CDR3: TGTGCCAGCAGTTTAGGTTGGCTAGCGGGATCCAATGAGCAGTTCTTC.

This clonotype was counted many times. The chain employs TRBV4-1 and TRBJ2-2, with D possibly TRBD1 on 5 matching bases. Trimming took 2 bases from V and 0 from J, leaving 7 bases between them. The V gene's germline CDR1 is MGHRA and CDR2 YSYEKL. This CDR3 has 15 amino acids. CDR3 bases: TGCGCCAGCAGCCAATGGGGCTCGAACACCGGGGAGCTGTTTTTT. This translates into CASSQWGSNTGELFF.

There are a few counts of this clonotype. This chain connects TRBV7-9 to TRBJ2-1; D is uncertain. V was clipped by 5 bases and J by 1 base, with 9 bases between them. This CDR3 contains 14 residues. Germline V gene sequence: CDR1 SEHNR, CDR2 FQNEAQ (reference sequence). The CDR3 DNA follows: TGTGCCAGCAGCACATTCTGGTCCTACAATGAGCAGTTCTTC. It codes for CASSTFWSYNEQFF.

This clonotype came up many times. V is TRBV12-3 or TRBV12-4 and J is TRBJ1-6; D may be TRBD1 (6 bases). Trimming pared 5 bases from V and 8 bases from J, leaving 13 bases between. The CDR3 is 14 residues long. CDR3 bases: TGTGCCAGCAGTCTACAGGGTGGGGATTCACCCCTCCACTTT. Translated, it gives CASSLQGGDSPLHF.

The rearrangement uses TRBV3-1 and TRBJ2-2, with a tentative D call TRBD1 (7 bases). Trimming removed 1 base from V and 1 base from J, with 13 bases in between. Germline CDR1 is LGHDT and CDR2 is YNNKEL (reference sequence). This CDR3 comprises 17 residues. CDR3: CASSQGTQGGNTGELFF. The CDR3 coding sequence is TGTGCCAGCAGCCAAGGTACCCAGGGGGGGAACACCGGGGAGCTGTTTTTT.

This clonotype showed up just a few times. J is TRBJ2-7 and V is TRBV29-1; D not certain. The CDR3 runs 12 residues. In germline, CDR1 is SQVTM, CDR2 ANQGSEA. The V gene lost 6 bases and the J gene lost 3 bases, with 12 bases spanning the gap. As DNA, the CDR3 is TGCAGCGTGCAAGAAGGTAACTACGAGCAGTACTTC. It encodes CSVQEGNYEQYF.

The chain links TRBV2 to TRBJ2-7; TRBD1 is a possible D gene (5 bases). The germline V gene encodes CDR1 SNHLY and CDR2 FYNNEI. The CDR3 is made up of 13 amino acids. Trimming cost V 5 bases and J 2 bases, with 10 bases left between them. The CDR3 nucleotides are TGTGCCAGCAGTTCGACAGAAACCTACGAGCAGTACGTC. It yields the protein CASSSTETYEQYV.

This clonotype has just a few counts. The rearrangement links TRBV10-3 to TRBJ2-2, with D possibly TRBD1 on 5 matching bases. Germline assignment: CDR1 ENHRY and CDR2 SYGVKD. The CDR3 runs 16 residues. The ends were cut back, 0 bases at V and 0 bases at J, with 8 bases in the middle. In DNA form, the CDR3 reads TGTGCCATCAGTGAGTCGGACACAACGAACACCGGGGAGCTGTTTTTT. It is translated as CAISESDTTNTGELFF.

This clonotype was seen at least ten times. This chain joins TRBV10-1 and TRBJ2-3; TRBD1 matches at 8 bases. There are 14 residues in the CDR3. The V gene's germline CDR1 is WNHNN and CDR2 SYGVQD (reference sequence). With V trimmed by 4 bases and J by 2 bases, 2 bases remained unmatched. The CDR3 DNA reads as TGCGCCAGCAGTGGGGACAGGACCACAGATACGCAGTATTTT. Translation gives CASSGDRTTDTQYF.

A few counts support this clonotype. V is TRBV7-8 and J is TRBJ2-7; D unresolved. With 0 bases removed from V and 3 bases from J, the gap between germline ends came to 12 bases. This CDR3 comprises 15 residues. Germline V gene lookup returns CDR1 SGHVS and CDR2 FQNEAQ. CDR3 region: CASSLAAPSLYEQYF. DNA for the CDR3: TGTGCCAGCAGCTTAGCCGCCCCCTCTCTCTACGAGCAGTACTTC.

About this clonotype itself: Just one base apart from a much larger clone, this may be a read error. The missing conserved phenylalanine or tryptophan at the end of this CDR3 makes a read error likely. The chain couples TRBV12-3 or TRBV12-4 to TRBJ2-5, with no clear D. This CDR3 comprises 13 residues. V lost 3 bases and J 2 bases, leaving 7 bases between the germline ends. CDR3 loop: CASSLEIQETQYS. The DNA of the CDR3 is TGTGCCAGCAGTTTGGAGATACAAGAGACCCAGTACTCC.

A few counts support this clonotype. The chain couples TRBV29-1 to TRBJ2-4, with D unresolved. CDR3 length: 13 residues. Germline V gene data show CDR1 as SQVTM and CDR2 as ANQGSEA. The V and J ends lost 2 bases and 7 bases respectively, with 12 bases between them. The CDR3 region is CSVETEAGNIQYF. The DNA of the CDR3 is TGCAGCGTTGAAACCGAAGCTGGGAACATTCAGTACTTC. Together with reference TRBV29-1 and TRBJ2-4, the CDR3 gives the full variable domain: SAVISQKPSRDICQRGTSLTIQCQVDSQVTMMFWYRQQPGQSLTLIATANQGSEATYESGFVIDKFPISRPNLTFSTLTVSNMSPEDSSIYLCSVETEAGNIQYFGAGTRLSVL.

This clonotype showed up just a few times. The chain uses TRBV7-8 and TRBJ2-3; 8 positions match TRBD1. CDR1 is SGHVS, CDR2 FQNEAQ, per germline. The CDR3 consists of 20 residues. With 5 bases clipped from V and 0 bases from J, the junction kept 19 bases outside the gene matches. The CDR3 protein is CASSTARTGPLASSTDTQYF. In nucleotides, the CDR3 is TGTGCCAGCAGCACGGCCCGGACAGGGCCATTAGCCTCTAGCACAGATACGCAGTATTTT.

The chain carries TRBV12-3 or TRBV12-4 and TRBJ1-1; D might be TRBD1 (6 bases). V dropped 6 bases and J dropped 4 bases, with 15 bases sitting between them. The CDR3 is made up of 14 amino acids. For the CDR3, the DNA is TGTGCCAGCAGCAAACAGGGCTTAGGCACTGAAGCTTTCTTT. Translating gives CASSKQGLGTEAFF.

This clonotype came up many times. The V and J genes are TRBV12-3 or TRBV12-4 and TRBJ2-1; no definite D call. CDR3 size: 15 residues. With 3 bases removed from V and 0 bases from J, the gap between germline ends came to 9 bases. The CDR3 DNA reads TGTGCCAGCAGTTTCGACTTCAGCTCCTACAATGAGCAGTTCTTC. Amino acids: CASSFDFSSYNEQFF.

The chain has TRBV2 and TRBJ2-7; no firm D call. Germline CDR1 reads SNHLY; CDR2 reads FYNNEI. CDR3 size: 15 residues. Trimming removed 3 bases at V and 3 bases at J, with 15 bases between. The CDR3: CASSDLLSPYYEQYF. For the CDR3, the DNA is TGTGCCAGCAGTGATCTCCTAAGCCCCTACTACGAGCAGTACTTC.

This clonotype was detected ten times or more. This chain's CDR3 is CSVEEWLGTRSSTDTQYF. In nucleotides, the CDR3 is TGCAGCGTTGAAGAGTGGCTGGGGACTAGATCTAGCACAGATACGCAGTATTTT. V and J are TRBV29-1 and TRBJ2-3, with 8 bases aligning to TRBD2. V gave up 0 bases and J gave up 0 bases; unmatched junction bases: 11. The CDR3 has 18 amino acids. Germline loops: CDR1 SQVTM, CDR2 ANQGSEA.

This clonotype was counted ten times or more. The chain couples TRBV28 to TRBJ2-7, with D possibly TRBD1 on 6 matching bases. Germline V gene lookup returns CDR1 MDHEN and CDR2 SYDVKM. Trimming removed 8 bases from V and 2 bases from J, with 16 bases in between. The CDR3 loop spans 14 amino acids. The DNA for the CDR3 is TGTGCCAGCTCTATAGGACAGAGGACCTACGAGCAGTACGTC. It translates to CASSIGQRTYEQYV.